Listed here are 18 T cell receptor beta chains from one sample, sequenced in a study of T cell responses to AZD1222 COVID-19 vaccine. Data came from immunoSEQ multiplex PCR; TCRdb stores just in-frame clones and leaves some out. The repertoire holds roughly 120,000 clones, with approximately 84% as singletons. The sample was peripheral blood, taken on day 0 of AZD1222 vaccination. The receptors come from an adult in good health.

The chain uses TRBV5-1 and TRBJ1-2; D is uncertain. CDR3 length: 15 residues. The V gene's germline CDR1 is SGHRS and CDR2 YFSETQ. V shed 0 bases and J shed 4 bases, with 13 bases lying between them. CDR3 coding DNA: TGCGCCAGCAGCTTGGAAATGGGCGCTGGCTATGGCTACACCTTC. It codes for CASSLEMGAGYGYTF. The variable domain in full, completed from reference TRBV5-1 and TRBJ1-2, reads KAGVTQTPRYLIKTRGQQVTLSCSPISGHRSVSWYQQTPGQGLQFLFEYFSETQRNKGNFPGRFSGRQFSNSRSEMNVSTLELGDSALYLCASSLEMGAGYGYTFGSGTRLTVV.

The V gene is TRBV6-5, the J gene TRBJ1-2; tentatively, D is TRBD1 (5 bases). CDR1 is MNHEY, CDR2 SVGAGI, per germline. V lost 10 bases to trimming and J lost 6 bases, with 12 bases between them. There are 11 residues in the CDR3. The CDR3 region is CATSQGHGYTF. CDR3 coding DNA: TGTGCCACCTCCCAGGGTCATGGCTACACCTTC.

The V call is TRBV20-1, the J call TRBJ2-3; perhaps TRBD2 as D (5 bases). Germline CDR1 DFQATT, CDR2 SNEGSKA (reference sequence). Trimming removed 3 bases from V and 2 bases from J, with 12 bases in between. The CDR3 is 14 residues long. CDR3 amino acids: CSASPAASTDTQYF. The CDR3 DNA is TGCAGTGCTAGTCCAGCGGCCTCCACAGATACGCAGTATTTT.

This clone appeared once. The chain has TRBV7-8 and TRBJ2-1; the match to TRBD2 covers 7 bases. The CDR3 loop spans 15 amino acids. V shed 6 bases, J shed 0 bases, and the junction held 5 bases outside the gene matches. Germline lookup yields CDR1 SGHVS and CDR2 FQNEAQ. The CDR3 region is CASSAGGSSYNEQFF. The CDR3 nucleotides are TGTGCCAGCAGTGCCGGGGGGAGCTCCTACAATGAGCAGTTCTTC. The variable domain in full, completed from reference TRBV7-8 and TRBJ2-1, reads GAGVSQSPRYKVAKRGQDVALRCDPISGHVSLFWYQQALGQGPEFLTYFQNEAQLDKSGLPSDRFFAERPEGSVSTLKIQRTQQEDSAVYLCASSAGGSSYNEQFFGPGTRLTVL.

This rearrangement joins TRBV6-5 to TRBJ2-5; 7 bases map to TRBD1. The germline CDR1 and CDR2 sequences are MNHEY and SVGAGI. The junction had 6 bases not matched to a gene; V was cut back by 0 bases and J by 5 bases. The CDR3 length is 15 residues. The CDR3 DNA sequence: TGTGCCAGCAGTTACTCCGGACAGGTGGGGGAGACCCAGTACTTC. Protein sequence: CASSYSGQVGETQYF.

In this sample, this clone turned up a few times. The chain is built from TRBV6-2 or TRBV6-3 and TRBJ2-2, with 8 nucleotides matching TRBD2. Germline trimming cut 4 bases from V and 2 bases from J; bases unmatched to any gene: 12. The CDR3 sequence is 18 residues long. Germline CDR1 is MNHEY and CDR2 is SVGEGT. The CDR3 sequence is CASSSITSGKENTGELFF. DNA for the CDR3: TGTGCCAGCAGTTCCATCACTAGCGGAAAGGAAAACACCGGGGAGCTGTTTTTT.

The chain is built from TRBV3-1 (or the pseudogene TRBV3-2) and TRBJ1-5, with D tentatively TRBD1 (5 bases). The CDR3 totals 16 residues. The germline CDR1 and CDR2 sequences are LGHDT and YNNKEL (reference sequence). Trimming pared 4 bases from V and 5 bases from J, leaving 18 bases between. The CDR3 region is CASSLKTSGSDQPQHF. DNA of the CDR3: TGTGCCAGCAGCCTCAAGACGTCAGGGAGCGATCAGCCCCAGCATTTT.

This chain connects TRBV24-1 to TRBJ2-1; no reliable D call. Trimming cost V 3 bases and J 0 bases, with 8 bases left between them. Germline CDR1 reads KGHDR; CDR2 reads SFDVKD. This CDR3 is 15 amino acids long. The DNA for the CDR3 is TGTGCCACCAGTGATACAGACCTCTCCTACAATGAGCAGTTCTTC. It translates to CATSDTDLSYNEQFF.

This sequence joins TRBV28 and TRBJ2-3, with D possibly being TRBD2 (6 bases). Germline V lookup: CDR1 MDHEN, CDR2 SYDVKM. CDR3 size: 15 residues. V was shortened by 6 bases and J by 1 base, with 14 bases between the two germline ends. The CDR3 region has the DNA TGTGCCAGCAGAAGGAGTTCGGGGGGCACAGATACGCAGTATTTT. Translation gives CASRRSSGGTDTQYF.

The chain recombines TRBV15 with TRBJ2-1; 7 bases align to TRBD2. This CDR3 region has 15 residues. Germline values: CDR1 LNHNV, CDR2 YYDKDF (reference sequence). Losses at the gene ends were 4 bases for V and 10 bases for J; bases not matched to a gene: 13. The CDR3 is CATSTSGTTLEEQFF. The CDR3 bases are TGTGCCACCAGCACTTCCGGGACTACCTTGGAGGAGCAGTTCTTC.

V usage is TRBV19 and J usage is TRBJ1-2, with D unclear. Trimming shortened V by 1 base and J by 0 bases, and 6 bases separated the two germline ends. CDR1 LNHDA and CDR2 SQIVND come from the germline V gene (reference sequence). The CDR3 totals 14 residues. CDR3 bases: TGTGCCAGTAGTATAGGAACAGCTAACTATGGCTACACCTTC. Its protein is CASSIGTANYGYTF.

This sequence joins TRBV10-3 and TRBJ2-5; 7 bases are shared with TRBD2. Germline V gene sequence: CDR1 ENHRY, CDR2 SYGVKD. This CDR3 spans 16 amino acids. The V segment lost 3 bases and the J segment 4 bases; nucleotides outside the gene matches: 11. CDR3 residues: CAISEGGSRSGETQYF. For the CDR3, the DNA is TGTGCCATCAGTGAAGGCGGGAGTAGGTCGGGAGAGACCCAGTACTTC.

The chain carries TRBV13 and TRBJ1-1; TRBD1 might be the D (5 bases). Germline V gene lookup returns CDR1 PRHDT and CDR2 FYEKMQ (reference sequence). The CDR3 loop spans 13 amino acids. Trimming removed 2 bases at V and 9 bases at J, with 13 bases between. CDR3 region: CASSLSGTSKAFF. CDR3 in DNA: TGTGCCAGCAGCTTAAGCGGGACTTCTAAAGCTTTCTTT.

The chain carries TRBV5-1 and TRBJ1-3; the D is unclear. Germline CDR1 is SGHRS and CDR2 is YFSETQ. V gave up 0 bases and J gave up 8 bases, with 12 bases separating them. This CDR3 comprises 14 residues. The CDR3 sequence: CASSLGGPVDTIYF. The CDR3 DNA follows: TGCGCCAGCAGCTTGGGGGGTCCAGTTGACACCATATATTTT.

The CDR3 region is CASRILSNQPQHF. As DNA, the CDR3 is TGTGCCAGCAGAATACTGAGCAATCAGCCCCAGCATTTT. This chain connects TRBV2 to TRBJ1-5, with D hard to call. V was clipped by 6 bases and J by 1 base, with 7 bases between them. Germline V lookup: CDR1 SNHLY, CDR2 FYNNEI. CDR3 length equals 13 residues.

V usage is TRBV7-3 and J usage is TRBJ2-2; no definite D call. The germline V gene encodes CDR1 SGHTA and CDR2 FQGTGA. This CDR3 has 15 residues. V was shortened by 1 base and J by 0 bases, with 6 bases between the two germline ends. Written as DNA, the CDR3 is TGTGCCAGCAGCTTAAAGACTGCGAACACCGGGGAGCTGTTTTTT. It is translated as CASSLKTANTGELFF.

V is TRBV24-1 and J is TRBJ2-5; D unresolved. Germline V gene lookup returns CDR1 KGHDR and CDR2 SFDVKD. CDR3 length equals 14 residues. V gave up 2 bases and J gave up 3 bases, with 9 bases separating them. In nucleotides, the CDR3 is TGTGCCACCAGTGATTCCGGGTTAGAAGAGACCCAGTACTTC. Translation gives CATSDSGLEETQYF.

The chain uses TRBV6-4 and TRBJ2-2, with TRBD1 matching over 7 bases. The CDR3 spans 13 residues. Trimming removed 5 bases from V and 5 bases from J; junction bases left unmatched: 2. The germline V gene encodes CDR1 MRHNA and CDR2 SNTAGT. CDR3 protein: CASSPQGTGELFF. CDR3 nucleotide sequence: TGTGCCAGCAGTCCACAGGGGACCGGGGAGCTGTTTTTT.